The entry below gives a single T cell receptor (beta chain) sequence along with its context. The antigen remains unidentified. TCRdb analysed the 5' RACE reads with MiXCR anew, one entry per CDR3 protein. The table has roughly 250,000 distinct CDR3 sequences, 16% seen once. V lost 5 bases to trimming and J lost 7 bases, with 9 bases between them. The V gene's germline CDR1 is MNHNS and CDR2 SASEGT. The CDR3 extends over 12 amino acids. These data belong to a study of T-cell memory formation after mild COVID-19. General study findings and limits: The CD4+ clones that contracted clustered mainly within CM and EM, and the CD8+ clones concentrated in EMRA. Clones contracting over day 15 to 85 were CD4/CD8 balanced, with later expanders leaning CD4+.

This chain uses TRBV6-1 with TRBJ2-1; D is unclear. What was sequenced was PBMCs or a T cell subset sorted from them (not recorded which). This clonotype originated in a man aged 18 to 29 who had mild COVID-19 (a few samples of this study predate the infection). Cell type and time point are not known. The CDR3 nucleotides are TGTGCCAGCAGTCCACATAGAAATGAGCAGTTCTTC. Its translation is CASSPHRNEQFF.